The 5 T cell receptor beta chains presented below share a single source sample, sequenced in a study of vaccination and CD4 T cells after COVID-19. For these receptors, no antigen is known. Sequenced with the Oncomine TCR Beta short-read assay was DNA taken from cultured CD4+ T cells. TCRdb independently ran MiXCR on the PCR reads; one entry per CDR3 protein. The repertoire has tens of thousands of distinct CDR3 sequences, 64% of them found once; the top ten carry around 5%. The treatment here: roughly 11-day PBMC culture with coronavirus spike peptide pools or control peptides (ViraFEST assay). The sequencing input was CD4+ T cells from blood, cultured in vitro. These receptors were taken from a human donor who had recovered from COVID-19.

This chain links TRBV7-2 with TRBJ2-1, with 14 bases identical to TRBD2. Trimming cost V 1 base and J 8 bases; bases outside gene matches: 7. The CDR3 is 17 amino acids. CDR1 and CDR2 (germline): SGHTA, FQGNSA. In DNA, the CDR3 is TGTGCCAGCAGCTTAGGACTAGCGGGAGGGCCGTATCATGAGCAGTTCTTC. Protein sequence: CASSLGLAGGPYHEQFF. Supplemented by reference TRBV7-2 and TRBJ2-1, the full variable domain reads GAGVSQSPSNKVTEKGKDVELRCDPISGHTALYWYRQSLGQGLEFLIYFQGNSAPDKSGLPSDRFSAERTGGSVSTLTIQRTQQEDSAVYLCASSLGLAGGPYHEQFFGPGTRLTVL.

V is TRBV6-2 or TRBV6-3 and J is TRBJ1-6; 11 bases agree with TRBD1. Losses at the gene ends were 6 bases for V and 7 bases for J; bases not matched to a gene: 11. Germline V CDR1 and CDR2: MNHEY, SVGEGT. The CDR3 is 17 residues long. CDR3 sequence: CASSSSPDRGLNSPLHF. The CDR3 DNA is TGTGCCAGCAGCTCCTCTCCGGACAGGGGGCTAAATTCACCCCTCCACTTT.

This clonotype was observed a few times. J is TRBJ2-4 and V is TRBV20-1; 9 bases are shared with TRBD2. CDR3 length equals 17 residues. The J segment lost 0 bases and the V segment lost 0 bases, leaving 6 bases of the junction unmatched. Germline assignment: CDR1 DFQATT and CDR2 SNEGSKA (reference sequence). The CDR3 nucleotides are TGCAGTGCTAGAGATCCGCGGGGGGGCCGAGCCAAAAACATTCAGTACTTC. Translation gives CSARDPRGGRAKNIQYF.

The V gene is TRBV7-9, the J gene TRBJ2-7, with TRBD1 matching over 9 bases. V lost 8 bases to trimming and J lost 3 bases; unmatched junction nucleotides: 11. From germline, CDR1 is SEHNR and CDR2 FQNEAQ (reference sequence). CDR3 size: 15 residues. The chain's CDR3 is CASGSSGTGFYEQYF. DNA of the CDR3: TGTGCCAGCGGGTCCTCCGGGACAGGGTTCTACGAGCAGTACTTC.

The rearrangement joins TRBV27 to TRBJ2-4; 14 bases fit TRBD2. V dropped 5 bases and J dropped 4; count of bases not matched to a gene: 13. This CDR3 spans 19 amino acids. CDR1 and CDR2 from the germline V gene are MNHEY and SMNVEV (reference sequence). The CDR3 coding sequence is TGTGCCAGCAGTCGACGAACTACAGGACTAGCGGGAGGAAAAAACATTCAGTACTTC. It is translated as CASSRRTTGLAGGKNIQYF.